This T cell receptor beta chain was sequenced for a study of cytomegalovirus exposure and HLA in healthy donors. Study results and caveats: Rarity characterized most TCR sequences, yet some public TCRs appeared in many donors. After further analysis at a later stage, some 15,000 TCR beta sequences were associated with HLA alleles at 0.05 false discovery rate. In an earlier analysis, about 87% or about 30%: the productive usage of most TCR beta V segments.

The PCR used 60 Vbeta and 13 Jbeta primers. Sequenced by immunoSEQ multiplex PCR; TCRdb stores in-frame clones only, minus some. The sample consists of roughly 180,000 clones, about 80% of them appearing once. The V and J ends lost 3 bases and 3 bases respectively, with 15 bases between them. The CDR3 sequence is 15 residues long. Germline V gene data show CDR1 as SGHDN and CDR2 as FVKESK. This clone has a single count. Its matching antigen is unknown. The chain couples TRBV14 to TRBJ2-7; D may be TRBD1 (5 bases). This clonotype was sampled from a man between 18 and 29 years old in good health and CMV-seronegative. The sequencing input was PBMCs. The CDR3 protein is CASSHSTKQGYEQYF. CDR3 DNA: TGTGCCAGCAGCCATAGCACGAAGCAGGGCTACGAGCAGTACTTC.